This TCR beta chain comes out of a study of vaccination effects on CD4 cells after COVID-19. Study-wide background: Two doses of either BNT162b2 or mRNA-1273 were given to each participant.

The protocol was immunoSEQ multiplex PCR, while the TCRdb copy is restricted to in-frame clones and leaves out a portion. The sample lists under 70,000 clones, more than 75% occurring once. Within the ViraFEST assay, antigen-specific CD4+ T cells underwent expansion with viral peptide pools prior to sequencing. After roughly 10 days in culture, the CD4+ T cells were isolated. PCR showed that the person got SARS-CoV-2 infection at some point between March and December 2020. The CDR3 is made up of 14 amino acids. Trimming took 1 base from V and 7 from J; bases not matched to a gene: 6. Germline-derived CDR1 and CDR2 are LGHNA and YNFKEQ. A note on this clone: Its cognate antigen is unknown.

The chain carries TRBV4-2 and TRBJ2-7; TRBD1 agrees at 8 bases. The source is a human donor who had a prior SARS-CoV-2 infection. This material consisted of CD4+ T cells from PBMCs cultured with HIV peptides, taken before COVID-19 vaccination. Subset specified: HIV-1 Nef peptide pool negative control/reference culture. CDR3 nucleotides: TGTGCCAGCAGCCAAGGGGCCAGGGGGCAAGAGCAGTACTTC. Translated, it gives CASSQGARGQEQYF.